Following are 24 T cell receptor beta chains from one sample sequenced in a study of CD8 T cells in Susac syndrome. Random hexamers served to reverse transcribe about 0.45 to 1 ug RNA. TCRdb re-called the immunoSEQ multiplex PCR reads with MiXCR, one entry per CDR3 protein. The sample consists of approximately 120,000 distinct CDR3 sequences, around nine tenths of them appearing once. The sequenced material came from CD8+ T cells from PBMCs. These receptors were taken from a human donor with multiple sclerosis.

This chain joins TRBV6-5 and TRBJ1-2; D gene uncertain. V was shortened by 5 bases and J by 2 bases, with 15 bases between the two germline ends. This CDR3 has 15 residues. Germline CDR1 reads MNHEY; CDR2 reads SVGAGI. In DNA form, the CDR3 reads TGTGCCAGCAGTCCCTGGCAAGGATCGAACTATGGCTACACCTTC. Its protein product is CASSPWQGSNYGYTF.

This chain links TRBV5-6 with TRBJ1-5; D gene unclear. V dropped 2 bases and J dropped 5 bases, with 5 bases sitting between them. The CDR3 consists of 12 residues. Germline V gene data show CDR1 as SGHDT and CDR2 as YYEEEE. The CDR3 region has the DNA TGTGCCAGCAGCTTTTGGGATCAGCCCCAGCATTTT. The encoded protein is CASSFWDQPQHF.

The chain uses TRBV30 and TRBJ2-7; TRBD2 aligns across 9 bases. Losses at the gene ends were 5 bases for V and 5 bases for J; bases not matched to a gene: 13. CDR3 length: 15 residues. Germline V gene data show CDR1 as GTSNPN and CDR2 as SVGIG (reference sequence). CDR3 sequence reads: CAWDEGLAGTDEQYF. The CDR3 DNA reads as TGTGCCTGGGATGAGGGCCTAGCGGGAACTGACGAGCAGTACTTC.

The V and J genes are TRBV4-1 and TRBJ2-2; TRBD2 agrees at 7 bases. The junction had 14 bases not matched to a gene; V was cut back by 1 base and J by 6 bases. Germline V gene sequence: CDR1 MGHRA, CDR2 YSYEKL. This CDR3 is built from 18 residues. The CDR3 sequence is CASSQVRVRREKAGELFF. CDR3 DNA sequence: TGCGCCAGCAGCCAAGTTCGAGTCCGGCGGGAGAAGGCCGGGGAGCTGTTTTTT.

This sequence joins TRBV6-1 and TRBJ1-2; 8 nucleotides align to TRBD1. This CDR3 is 15 amino acids long. The ends lost 0 bases at V and 8 bases at J; junction bases unmatched: 8. Germline CDR1 and CDR2: MNHNS and SASEGT. Here the CDR3 reads CASSEALGQGNGYTF. The CDR3 region has the DNA TGTGCCAGCAGTGAAGCGCTAGGACAGGGAAACGGCTACACCTTC.

The rearrangement links TRBV7-8 to TRBJ2-7; D might be TRBD2 (5 bases). Per the germline V gene, CDR1 is SGHVS and CDR2 is FQNEAQ. Trimming pared 0 bases from V and 3 bases from J, leaving 12 bases between. This CDR3 has 15 amino acids. CDR3 coding DNA: TGTGCCAGCAGCTTAGCGAGGGCCAGTAACTACGAGCAGTACTTC. Translated: CASSLARASNYEQYF.

V usage is TRBV11-2 and J usage is TRBJ2-3, with D tentatively TRBD2 (6 bases). Germline V lookup: CDR1 SGHAT, CDR2 FQNNGV. With 1 base removed from V and 6 bases from J, the gap between germline ends came to 11 bases. This CDR3 has 14 amino acids. Here the CDR3 DNA reads TGTGCCAGCAGCTTAGGAATTAGCGGTGATACGCAGTATTTT. This sequence encodes CASSLGISGDTQYF. Complete variable domain (other parts from reference TRBV11-2 and TRBJ2-3): EAGVAQSPRYKIIEKRQSVAFWCNPISGHATLYWYQQILGQGPKLLIQFQNNGVVDDSQLPKDRFSAERLKGVDSTLKIQPAKLEDSAVYLCASSLGISGDTQYFGPGTRLTVL.

The chain uses TRBV28 and TRBJ2-3; perhaps TRBD1 as D (5 bases). CDR1 and CDR2 (germline): MDHEN, SYDVKM. The CDR3 is 15 residues long. Between the trimmed V and J ends, which lost 1 base and 2 bases, there was a span of 10 bases. The CDR3 DNA sequence: TGTGCCAGCAGTTTATCAGGGCTAAACACAGATACGCAGTATTTT. It is translated as CASSLSGLNTDTQYF. The whole variable domain, filled in from reference TRBV28 and TRBJ2-3, reads DVKVTQSSRYLVKRTGEKVFLECVQDMDHENMFWYRQDPGLGLRLIYFSYDVKMKEKGDIPEGYSVSREKKERFSLILESASTNQTSMYLCASSLSGLNTDTQYFGPGTRLTVL.

The chain couples TRBV5-1 to TRBJ2-7, with 9 bases that match TRBD1. The length of the CDR3 is 14 residues. V lost 0 bases to trimming and J lost 6 bases; unmatched junction nucleotides: 4. Germline V gene sequence: CDR1 SGHRS, CDR2 YFSETQ. The CDR3 reads CASSLGQGDFEQYF. In DNA, the CDR3 is TGCGCCAGCAGCTTGGGACAGGGGGATTTCGAGCAGTACTTC.

This clonotype occurred once. This sequence joins TRBV12-3 or TRBV12-4 and TRBJ1-5, with D possibly being TRBD1 (6 bases). Trimming left V 6 bases short and J 7 bases short, with 16 bases between. The CDR3 loop spans 14 amino acids. The CDR3 protein is CASSFTGRGQPQHF. The CDR3 coding sequence is TGTGCCAGCAGCTTCACAGGGAGGGGACAGCCCCAGCATTTT.

The V gene is TRBV5-1, the J gene TRBJ2-7, with TRBD2 matching over 7 bases. The CDR3 has 16 amino acids. Germline loops: CDR1 SGHRS, CDR2 YFSETQ. Trimming cost V 0 bases and J 3 bases; bases outside gene matches: 9. CDR3 amino acids: CASSLGGRRGYYEQYF. DNA of the CDR3: TGCGCCAGCAGCTTGGGGGGTCGGCGGGGGTACTACGAGCAGTACTTC.

CDR3 sequence (DNA): TGTGCCAGCAGTTTGAAGGGGAGCGGGAGGGTAGATACGCAGTATTTT. It yields the protein CASSLKGSGRVDTQYF. The chain uses TRBV12-3 or TRBV12-4 and TRBJ2-3; 10 bases match TRBD2. This CDR3 has 16 amino acids. The V and J ends lost 3 bases and 5 bases, in that order; junction bases with no gene match: 8.

This chain links TRBV27 with TRBJ1-5; the D is unclear. Trimming pared 1 base from V and 5 bases from J, leaving 6 bases between. Per the germline V gene, CDR1 is MNHEY and CDR2 is SMNVEV (reference sequence). The CDR3 is 13 residues long. The CDR3 region is CASSLLGHQPQHF. In DNA form, the CDR3 reads TGTGCCAGCAGTTTATTAGGGCATCAGCCCCAGCATTTT.

The chain combines TRBV4-3 with TRBJ1-2; D ambiguous. The CDR3 extends over 16 amino acids. Trimming shortened V by 0 bases and J by 3 bases, and 14 bases separated the two germline ends. Germline V gene lookup returns CDR1 LGHNA and CDR2 YSLEER. The CDR3 bases are TGCGCCAGCAGCCAAGATTCTTGGACGGATTACTATGGCTACACCTTC. As protein: CASSQDSWTDYYGYTF.

Here the CDR3 reads CASKPRGTGELFF. The CDR3 bases are TGTGCCAGCAAACCCCGGGGCACCGGGGAGCTGTTTTTT. The chain uses TRBV5-6 and TRBJ2-2, with D possibly matching TRBD2 (5 bases). Between the trimmed V and J ends, which lost 6 bases and 4 bases, there was a span of 10 bases. The CDR3 extends over 13 amino acids. Germline CDR1 and CDR2: SGHDT and YYEEEE.

This clonotype occurred a few times. This chain joins TRBV29-1 and TRBJ2-7, with D perhaps given as TRBD1 or TRBD2 (6 bases each). V lost 1 base and J 2 bases, leaving 9 bases between the germline ends. The CDR3 spans 13 residues. Germline assignment: CDR1 SQVTM and CDR2 ANQGSEA. In DNA form, the CDR3 reads TGCAGCGTTGAAGGGGGGGCCCCCTACGAGCAGTACTTC. Its translation is CSVEGGAPYEQYF.

The genes are TRBV30 and TRBJ1-2, with D possibly TRBD1 on 5 matching bases. Germline V gene data show CDR1 as GTSNPN and CDR2 as SVGIG (reference sequence). The CDR3 totals 12 residues. The V end was cut by 4 bases, the J end by 2 bases, with 8 bases between. The CDR3 DNA follows: TGTGCCTGGAATTGGGGGAACTATGGCTACACCTTC. The encoded protein is CAWNWGNYGYTF.

The rearrangement uses TRBV6-5 and TRBJ1-2; 9 nucleotides line up with TRBD1. This CDR3 is 16 amino acids long. The V gene's germline CDR1 is MNHEY and CDR2 SVGAGI. Trimming took 0 bases from V and 2 from J; bases not matched to a gene: 4. CDR3 residues: CASSYSRTGENYGYTF. The CDR3 coding sequence is TGTGCCAGCAGTTACTCGAGGACAGGGGAAAACTATGGCTACACCTTC.

This clonotype appeared a few times. The chain recombines TRBV7-2 with TRBJ2-7; D remains ambiguous. The CDR3 is 12 amino acids. The V gene's germline CDR1 is SGHTA and CDR2 FQGNSA. Trimming took off 6 bases at V and 0 bases at J, with 6 bases between the two ends. The CDR3 DNA follows: TGTGCCAGCAGTTTCTCCTCCTACGAGCAGTACTTC. The encoded protein is CASSFSSYEQYF.

This chain links TRBV7-9 with TRBJ2-2; no reliable D call. V was cut by 2 bases and J by 8 bases, with 12 bases left in between. Germline V CDR1 and CDR2: SEHNR, FQNEAQ (reference sequence). This CDR3 is 14 amino acids long. The CDR3: CASSLTSTMGELFF. CDR3 nucleotide sequence: TGTGCCAGCAGCTTAACATCTACCATGGGGGAGCTGTTTTTT.

The rearrangement joins TRBV7-9 to TRBJ2-5; 10 nucleotides agree with TRBD2. The length of the CDR3 is 17 residues. In germline, CDR1 is SEHNR, CDR2 FQNEAQ (reference sequence). J was trimmed by 4 bases and V by 4 bases; bases with no gene match: 12. The CDR3 spells CASSSLASGSIGETQYF. CDR3 in DNA: TGTGCCAGCAGCTCCTTGGCTAGCGGGAGCATAGGAGAGACCCAGTACTTC.

J is TRBJ1-1 and V is TRBV27; 7 nucleotides agree with TRBD1. CDR3 length: 14 residues. With V trimmed by 5 bases and J by 6 bases, 9 bases remained unmatched. Germline loops: CDR1 MNHEY, CDR2 SMNVEV (reference sequence). The CDR3 loop is CASSTLTGLAEAFF. DNA for the CDR3: TGTGCCAGCAGTACTCTGACAGGGTTGGCTGAAGCTTTCTTT.

The V and J genes are TRBV9 and TRBJ2-5, with D perhaps assigned TRBD1 or TRBD2 (5 bases each). The J call may be incorrect, as the DNA end agrees better with TRBJ2-7. The CDR3 is made up of 15 amino acids. Looked up from germline, CDR1 is SGDLS and CDR2 is YYNGEE. The CDR3 protein is CASSEGTGFGYEQYF. CDR3 in DNA: TGTGCCAGCAGCGAGGGGACGGGGTTCGGGTACGAGCAGTACTTC.

The chain has TRBV7-9 and TRBJ2-1; D ambiguous. V shed 5 bases and J shed 10 bases, with 18 bases lying between them. Germline V lookup: CDR1 SEHNR, CDR2 FQNEAQ (reference sequence). The CDR3 runs 14 residues. The CDR3 DNA sequence: TGTGCCAGCAGCCCCCGGGTCGGCGTTGAGGAGCAGTTCTTC. Encoded protein: CASSPRVGVEEQFF.